This T cell receptor (beta chain) was profiled in a study of T-cell reconstitution after alpha-beta-depleted transplantation in children. General study points: A year had passed since transplant, and T-cell counts and diversity by then came mostly from newly produced T cells.

Preparation of the TCRbeta library was carried out with unique molecular identifiers. In TCRdb, the PCR reads were re-called with MiXCR into one record per CDR3 protein. The sample holds 300,000 to 400,000 distinct CDR3 sequences, over 20% seen once. This CDR3 has 13 amino acids. Trimming left V 3 bases short and J 6 bases short, with 9 bases between. The germline V gene has CDR1 MNHNS and CDR2 SASEGT. Notes on this clonotype: Its antigen is not identified.

The sequence came from a male patient younger than 18 who had a stem cell transplant for acute lymphoblastic leukemia, so the T cells may come from the graft donor. The V call is TRBV6-1, the J call TRBJ1-5; no definite D call. The source material was PBMCs, mostly from graft donor cells, sampled 180 days after TCRalphabeta/CD19-depleted stem cell transplant. CDR3 amino acids: CASSERYRQPQHF. CDR3 DNA: TGTGCCAGCAGTGAGAGGTATCGTCAGCCCCAGCATTTT.